This T cell receptor beta chain was identified in a study of CD8 T cells in ankylosing spondylitis. Broader study findings: Within ankylosing spondylitis blood, a TCR beta motif made up of eight or nine highly homologous variants appeared to be characteristic. Certain motif variants had earlier appeared in reactive arthritis synovial fluid and blood. As reported, disease-linked clones showed significant enrichment in matched ankylosing spondylitis synovial fluid.

Using its own MiXCR run on the 5' RACE reads, TCRdb lists one record per CDR3 protein. Of about 540,000 distinct CDR3 sequences in the sample, over 9.5% were seen once. Between the trimmed V and J ends, which lost 5 bases and 0 bases, there was a span of 12 bases. CDR1 is LGHDT, CDR2 YNNKEL, per germline (reference sequence). The CDR3 has 15 amino acids. At least ten counts were recorded for this clonotype. The target antigen is unknown. The chain couples TRBV3-1 to TRBJ2-3; D unresolved. Input material: blood, either unsorted or a sorted T cell fraction (not recorded which). This receptor was identified in a male donor with ankylosing spondylitis. The CDR3 protein is CASSKPGSSTDTQYF. CDR3 bases: TGTGCCAGCAGCAAACCCGGTTCTAGCACAGATACGCAGTATTTT.